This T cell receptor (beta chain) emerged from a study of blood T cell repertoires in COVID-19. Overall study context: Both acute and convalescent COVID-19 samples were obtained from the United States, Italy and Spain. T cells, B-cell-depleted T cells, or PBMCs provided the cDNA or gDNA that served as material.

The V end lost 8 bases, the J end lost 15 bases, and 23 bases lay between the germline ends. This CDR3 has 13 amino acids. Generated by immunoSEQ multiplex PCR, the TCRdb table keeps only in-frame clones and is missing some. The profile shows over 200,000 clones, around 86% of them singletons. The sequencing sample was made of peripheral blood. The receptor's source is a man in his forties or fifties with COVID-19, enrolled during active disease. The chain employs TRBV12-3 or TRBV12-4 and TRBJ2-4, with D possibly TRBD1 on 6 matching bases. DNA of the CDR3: TGTGCCAGCGGAACGGGACACCAAGGGCCGACGTACTTC. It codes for CASGTGHQGPTYF.